The 21 T cell receptor beta chains given below trace back to one sample, sequenced in a study of OX40 agonist ivuxolimab in advanced cancers. Sequencing used immunoSEQ multiplex PCR; TCRdb keeps in-frame clones, though not all of them. The sample comprises about 72,000 clones, 85% to 90% of which are singletons, and about 0.99% rests with the top ten. The source was CD4+ or CD8+ T cells sorted from blood, collected in a trial of the OX40 agonist ivuxolimab. All receptors derive from an adult with an advanced solid tumor such as melanoma, head and neck, liver or kidney cancer.

The table lists this clone with a count of one. The chain recombines TRBV5-6 with TRBJ2-2; D possibly matches TRBD1 or TRBD2 (5 bases each). The CDR3 runs 15 residues. CDR1 and CDR2 (germline): SGHDT, YYEEEE. Between the trimmed V and J ends, which lost 6 bases and 0 bases, there was a span of 12 bases. This chain's CDR3 is CASTGDPANTGELFF. The CDR3 nucleotides are TGTGCCAGCACCGGGGACCCCGCGAACACCGGGGAGCTGTTTTTT.

V gene TRBV28 combines with J gene TRBJ2-7; D is uncertain. This CDR3 spans 12 amino acids. The V gene lost 5 bases and the J gene lost 6 bases, with 11 bases spanning the gap. Germline CDR1 MDHEN, CDR2 SYDVKM. CDR3 in DNA: TGTGCCAGCAGTCCCCCGATCTCCGAGCAGTACTTC. Encoded protein: CASSPPISEQYF. Full variable domain (remainder filled in from reference TRBV28 and TRBJ2-7): DVKVTQSSRYLVKRTGEKVFLECVQDMDHENMFWYRQDPGLGLRLIYFSYDVKMKEKGDIPEGYSVSREKKERFSLILESASTNQTSMYLCASSPPISEQYFGPGTRLTVT.

J is TRBJ1-3 and V is TRBV2, with TRBD1 as a possible D gene (6 bases). The germline V gene has CDR1 SNHLY and CDR2 FYNNEI. The CDR3 spans 14 residues. Trimming removed 9 bases from V and 0 bases from J, with 12 bases in between. DNA of the CDR3: TGTGCCAGTGCCCAGGGGTCCTCTGGAAACACCATATATTTT. Translation: CASAQGSSGNTIYF.

The V gene is TRBV25-1, the J gene TRBJ1-1; 9 positions agree with TRBD1. There are 13 residues in the CDR3. V lost 6 bases to trimming and J lost 1 base; unmatched junction nucleotides: 0. Germline V gene data show CDR1 as MGHDK and CDR2 as SYGVNS. The CDR3 nucleotides are TGTGCCAGCAGGACAGGGGGGAACACTGAAGCTTTCTTT. This gives the protein CASRTGGNTEAFF.

J is TRBJ1-6 and V is TRBV6-5; unclear D gene. This CDR3 spans 16 amino acids. The germline V and J ends were trimmed by 0 bases and 9 bases, with 15 bases remaining between them. Germline-derived CDR1 and CDR2 are MNHEY and SVGAGI. CDR3 bases: TGTGCCAGCAGTTACTCTAGTCCGGGCTCCGCTTCACCCCTCCACTTT. Protein: CASSYSSPGSASPLHF.

The V call is TRBV7-8, the J call TRBJ1-5; no clear D. The V end lost 2 bases, the J end lost 7 bases, and 24 bases lay between the germline ends. Germline values: CDR1 SGHVS, CDR2 FQNEAQ. CDR3 length equals 18 residues. The CDR3 DNA follows: TGTGCCAGCAGCTTACATCCCCCTTGGCGGGCCACACGGCAGCCCCAGCATTTT. This gives the protein CASSLHPPWRATRQPQHF.

This clone was recorded only once. The chain carries TRBV23-1 and TRBJ2-7, with D perhaps TRBD2 (5 bases). TRBV23-1 is assigned to the ORF class and has an uncertain function. V gave up 1 base and J gave up 0 bases, with 19 bases separating them. The CDR3 is made up of 18 amino acids. In DNA, the CDR3 is TGCGCCAGCAGTCAATTTTGGACGCGATGGGAGAGCTCCTACGAGCAGTACTTC. It codes for CASSQFWTRWESSYEQYF.

CDR3 nucleotide sequence: TGTGCCAGCAGCGTTAGCGGGAGTGGGGTTAAAGAGCAGTACTTC. Encoded protein: CASSVSGSGVKEQYF. The chain couples TRBV9 to TRBJ2-7; 9 bases align to TRBD2. Looked up from germline, CDR1 is SGDLS and CDR2 is YYNGEE. This CDR3 is 15 amino acids long. V trimming: 2 bases; J trimming: 7 bases; junction bases outside the gene matches: 10.

V and J are TRBV4-2 and TRBJ2-5; D remains unclear. With the DNA end fitting TRBJ2-7 better, the J assignment may be wrong. The CDR3 spans 13 residues. Germline CDR1 reads LGHNA; CDR2 reads YNFKEQ. CDR3 region: CASSQSRNYEQYF. In DNA form, the CDR3 reads TGTGCCAGCAGCCAAAGCCGAAACTACGAGCAGTACTTC.

The chain recombines TRBV30 with TRBJ1-4, with TRBD1 as a possible D gene (6 bases). V lost 6 bases to trimming and J lost 5 bases, with 16 bases between them. Germline V CDR1 and CDR2: GTSNPN, SVGIG (reference sequence). CDR3 length equals 14 residues. This CDR3 is CACDGRGLNEKLFF. The CDR3 DNA reads TGTGCCTGCGACGGACGGGGGCTGAATGAAAAACTGTTTTTT.

In this sample, this clone turned up a few times. The chain is built from TRBV5-4 and TRBJ2-7, with TRBD2 matching 12 bases. Germline-derived CDR1 and CDR2 are SGHNT and YYREEE (reference sequence). This CDR3 spans 15 amino acids. Losses at the gene ends were 4 bases for V and 9 bases for J; bases not matched to a gene: 11. This CDR3 reads CASSTTASGRAPQYF. The CDR3 nucleotides are TGTGCCAGCAGCACGACCGCTAGCGGGAGGGCCCCGCAGTACTTC.

The rearrangement uses TRBV7-2 and TRBJ2-3; D gene ambiguous. The CDR3 loop spans 15 amino acids. V lost 2 bases and J 7 bases, leaving 16 bases between the germline ends. The germline V gene has CDR1 SGHTA and CDR2 FQGNSA. The CDR3 loop is CASSLMESTSNTQYF. The CDR3 region has the DNA TGTGCCAGCAGCTTAATGGAGAGCACATCGAATACGCAGTATTTT.

The chain is built from TRBV11-2 and TRBJ2-7, with 8 bases aligning to TRBD2. V shed 11 bases and J 1 base; nucleotides not matched to a gene: 10. This CDR3 spans 14 amino acids. Germline CDR1 and CDR2: SGHAT and FQNNGV. This CDR3 reads CASMVGGGSYEQYF. CDR3 bases: TGTGCCTCAATGGTCGGGGGGGGATCCTACGAGCAGTACTTC.

V is TRBV19 and J is TRBJ1-1; possibly TRBD1 for D (5 bases). V dropped 1 base and J dropped 4 bases, with 13 bases sitting between them. Germline V CDR1 and CDR2: LNHDA, SQIVND (reference sequence). The CDR3 runs 15 residues. Here the CDR3 reads CASSIVVGGSTEAFF. DNA of the CDR3: TGTGCCAGTAGTATAGTAGTCGGGGGGAGCACTGAAGCTTTCTTT.

The chain is built from TRBV19 and TRBJ2-7; 7 bases align to TRBD2. CDR3 length: 16 residues. J was trimmed by 1 base and V by 9 bases; bases with no gene match: 15. CDR1 and CDR2 (germline): LNHDA, SQIVND (reference sequence). The CDR3, as DNA: TGTGCCAGAGCGCCTTACTCGGGGGGTTCGTCCTACGAGCAGTACTTC. The encoded protein is CARAPYSGGSSYEQYF.

V gene TRBV6-7 combines with J gene TRBJ2-1, with D tentatively TRBD2 (6 bases). TRBV6-7 is an open reading frame whose function is uncertain. With 7 bases removed from V and 1 base from J, the gap between germline ends came to 14 bases. The CDR3 length is 15 residues. CDR3 sequence reads: CASIPREDSYNEQFF. The CDR3 DNA reads TGTGCCAGCATCCCCAGGGAGGATTCCTACAATGAGCAGTTCTTC.

The chain uses TRBV2 and TRBJ1-1, with TRBD1 identical over 7 bases. The CDR3 is made up of 15 amino acids. The V segment lost 5 bases and the J segment 10 bases; nucleotides outside the gene matches: 16. Germline CDR1 reads SNHLY; CDR2 reads FYNNEI. The CDR3 spells CASSPAQGVLRGAFF. The CDR3 coding sequence is TGTGCCAGCAGTCCAGCCCAGGGGGTGCTCCGAGGAGCTTTCTTT.

CDR3 sequence: CASSLSGANVLTF. The DNA of the CDR3 is TGTGCCAGCAGCCTCTCTGGGGCCAACGTCCTGACTTTC. The chain couples TRBV11-3 to TRBJ2-6; no reliable D call. CDR3 length: 13 amino acids. Deletions cut 5 bases from V and 0 bases from J, with 2 bases between. Germline assignment: CDR1 SGHNT and CDR2 YENEEA. Full variable domain (outside the CDR3, taken from reference TRBV11-3 and TRBJ2-6): EAGVVQSPRYKIIEKKQPVAFWCNPISGHNTLYWYLQNLGQGPELLIRYENEEAVDDSQLPKDRFSAERLKGVDSTLKIQPAELGDSAVYLCASSLSGANVLTFGAGSRLTVL.

The chain carries TRBV2 and TRBJ1-1; weak D call: TRBD1 (5 bases). CDR1 SNHLY and CDR2 FYNNEI come from the germline V gene. The CDR3 is made up of 13 amino acids. The V and J ends lost 7 bases and 3 bases respectively, with 12 bases between them. This chain's CDR3 is CASTSKGDTEAFF. Here the CDR3 DNA reads TGTGCCAGCACCTCAAAAGGGGACACTGAAGCTTTCTTT. The whole variable domain, remainder taken from reference TRBV2 and TRBJ1-1, is EPEVTQTPSHQVTQMGQEVILRCVPISNHLYFYWYRQILGQKVEFLVSFYNNEISEKSEIFDDQFSVERPDGSNFTLKIRSTKLEDSAMYFCASTSKGDTEAFFGQGTRLTVV.

The chain joins TRBV6-1 to TRBJ2-1; D may be TRBD1 (6 bases). V dropped 6 bases and J dropped 6 bases, with 12 bases sitting between them. The CDR3 extends over 13 amino acids. CDR1 and CDR2 (germline): MNHNS, SASEGT. Here the CDR3 DNA reads TGTGCCAGCAGCGCCGGACAGTCCAATGAGCAGTTCTTC. Its translation is CASSAGQSNEQFF.

V usage is TRBV6-6 and J usage is TRBJ1-5; tentatively, D is TRBD1 (5 bases). CDR3 size: 13 residues. CDR1 is MNHNY, CDR2 SVGAGI, per germline (reference sequence). V lost 11 bases, J lost 3 bases, and 14 bases lay in between. The CDR3 reads CASSPGVNQPQHF. The CDR3 DNA is TGTGCCTCTAGTCCGGGGGTCAATCAGCCCCAGCATTTT.